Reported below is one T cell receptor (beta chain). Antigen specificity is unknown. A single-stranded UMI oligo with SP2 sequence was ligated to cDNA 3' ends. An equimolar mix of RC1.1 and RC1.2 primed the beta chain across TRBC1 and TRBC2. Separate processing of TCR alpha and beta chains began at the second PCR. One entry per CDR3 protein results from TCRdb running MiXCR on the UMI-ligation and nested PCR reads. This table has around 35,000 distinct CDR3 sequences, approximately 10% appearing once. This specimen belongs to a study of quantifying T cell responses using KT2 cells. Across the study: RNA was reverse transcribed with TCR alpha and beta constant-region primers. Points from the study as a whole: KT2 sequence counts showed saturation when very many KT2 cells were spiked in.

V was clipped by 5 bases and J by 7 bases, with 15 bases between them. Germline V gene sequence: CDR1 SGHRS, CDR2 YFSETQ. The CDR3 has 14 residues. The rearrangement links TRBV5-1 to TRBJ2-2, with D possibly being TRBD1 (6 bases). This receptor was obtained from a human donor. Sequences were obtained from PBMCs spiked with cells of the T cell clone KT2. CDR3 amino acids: CASSGGGFGGELFF. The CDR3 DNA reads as TGCGCCAGCAGTGGGGGCGGATTCGGCGGGGAGCTGTTTTTT.